The entry below describes one T cell receptor (beta chain). Antigen specificity is unknown. The sample originates from a study of cytomegalovirus exposure and HLA in healthy donors. General study findings and limits: Across donors, sequencing depth was assumed by presence/absence analyses to be roughly uniform.

This CDR3 contains 15 residues. Per the germline V gene, CDR1 is SGHRS and CDR2 is YFSETQ. Trimming at V came to 0 bases and at J to 5 bases, leaving 6 bases not matched to a gene. Use of 60 Vbeta and 13 Jbeta primers characterized the PCR. The authors' processing: About 11 million of 80 million or so unique TCR beta chains were shared, per a later count. Profiled with immunoSEQ multiplex PCR; TCRdb holds only in-frame clones, not every one. For V, J and clone size, that table is used; D and trimming come from the DNA. The repertoire holds roughly 190,000 clones, with roughly 80% as singletons. The sequence came from a man in his forties in good health and CMV-seropositive. The chain couples TRBV5-1 to TRBJ2-7, with 9 bases lining up with TRBD1. The specimen sequenced was PBMCs. The DNA for the CDR3 is TGCGCCAGCAGCTTGGCCGGACAGGGGCCCGACGAGCAGTACTTC. This gives the protein CASSLAGQGPDEQYF.